A selection of T cell receptor beta chains follows, all from one sample in a study of T cell responses to AZD1222 COVID-19 vaccine. The table came from immunoSEQ multiplex PCR; TCRdb's copy has only in-frame clones and leaves some out. Of 140,000 or so clones listed, roughly nine tenths are singletons. The starting material was peripheral blood, obtained on day 0 of AZD1222 vaccination. All receptors derive from an adult in good health. The CDR3 runs from the conserved cysteine through the conserved F or W. D genes are given only for firm matches. Rows may omit the clone size; those that give it use once, few, many or a size class.

V	D	J	size	DNA	CDR3
TRBV28	TRBD1	TRBJ2-5	-	TGTGCCAGCACCCGCCCAGAGGGGGCCTTCTTCGAGACCCAGTACTTC	CASTRPEGAFFETQYF
TRBV7-8	-	TRBJ2-7	once	TGTGCCAGCAGCTTAGCGCGACAGACTACCTACGAGCAGTACTTC	CASSLARQTTYEQYF
TRBV19	TRBD2	TRBJ2-7	few	TGTGCCAGTAAATCAAGCGGGAGTGGCTCCTACGAGCAGTACTTC	CASKSSGSGSYEQYF
TRBV10-1	-	TRBJ1-5	-	TGCGCCAGCAGTGAGTCCAGGGGTAGCAATCAGCCCCAGCATTTT	CASSESRGSNQPQHF
TRBV10-1	-	TRBJ1-6	once	TGCGCCAGCAACGGGACTAATAATTCACCCCTCCACTTT	CASNGTNNSPLHF
TRBV28	TRBD2	TRBJ2-5	-	TGTGCCAGCAGCAAGCGACTAGCGGGGTTAAGAGGGGAGACCCAGTACTTC	CASSKRLAGLRGETQYF
TRBV5-4	-	TRBJ1-2	-	TGTGCCAGCAGCTTCCAAACAGTTAACTATGGCTACACCTTC	CASSFQTVNYGYTF
TRBV28	-	TRBJ2-7	once	TGTGCCAGCAGTTTTAGCCCCGGGGAGCAGTACTTC	CASSFSPGEQYF
TRBV6-5	-	TRBJ1-4	-	TGTGCCACCCAAGGGGGGGGCATTAATGAAAAACTGTTTTTT	CATQGGGINEKLFF
TRBV15	-	TRBJ2-2	-	TGTGCCACCAGCGGCCGCGGGGGCCAGAACACCGGGGAGCTGTTTTTT	CATSGRGGQNTGELFF
TRBV16	-	TRBJ2-3	once	TGTGCCAGCAGCCAATCCTACGGGGCAGATACGCAGTATTTT	CASSQSYGADTQYF
TRBV19	-	TRBJ2-2	-	TGTGCCATCAGCACACAGGGGAACACCGGGGAGCTGTTTTTT	CAISTQGNTGELFF
TRBV19	-	TRBJ2-1	-	-	CASSIGVASGSLFF
TRBV5-4	TRBD2	TRBJ2-1	-	TGTGCCAGCAGCTCCTCGACTAGCGGGGGGGCTGAGCAGTTCTTC	CASSSSTSGGAEQFF
TRBV6-5	-	TRBJ2-7	few	TGTGCCAGCAGGGGGGACATCAGCTCCTACGAGCAGTACTTC	CASRGDISSYEQYF
TRBV2	-	TRBJ2-5	-	TGTGCCAGCATTGACAGACAAGAGACCCAGTACTTC	CASIDRQETQYF
TRBV12-3/TRBV12-4	-	TRBJ1-5	-	TGTGCCAGCAGCTTGGAAGGGACCCAGCATTTT	CASSLEGTQHF
TRBV28	-	TRBJ1-6	-	TGTGCCAGCAGCCGGGACTCCTTTTTGCCACGCAAGAATTCACCCCTCCACTTT	CASSRDSFLPRKNSPLHF
TRBV4-1	TRBD2	TRBJ2-2	-	TGCGCCAGCAGCCAAACCCTAGCGGGAGAAGCCGGGGAGCTGTTTTTT	CASSQTLAGEAGELFF
TRBV11-2	-	TRBJ2-3	-	TGTGCCAGCAGCTTAGGTATAGTCCGAACAGATACGCAGTATTTT	CASSLGIVRTDTQYF
TRBV11-2	TRBD1	TRBJ1-1	-	TGTGCCAGCAGCGGCCGGGACAGGTCTCTGAACACTGAAGCTTTCTTT	CASSGRDRSLNTEAFF
TRBV28	-	TRBJ1-1	-	TGTGCCAGCAGTTTTGGGTCTAGTCTGACTGAAGCTTTCTTT	CASSFGSSLTEAFF
TRBV10-3	-	TRBJ1-1	-	TGTGCCATCCGGAGCAGGCAGAACACTGAAGCTTTCTTT	CAIRSRQNTEAFF
TRBV3-1/TRBV3-2	TRBD1	TRBJ2-1	-	TGTGCCAGCACTTCCGGGACAGGGAGATATGAGCAGTTCTTC	CASTSGTGRYEQFF
TRBV7-9	TRBD2	TRBJ2-3	-	TGTGCCAGCAGTCTAGCGGGAGCCGTGTCGGATACGCAGTATTTT	CASSLAGAVSDTQYF
TRBV29-1	TRBD1	TRBJ2-1	-	TGCAGCCCCCGTCGGACAGGGGTCAATGAGCAGTTCTTC	CSPRRTGVNEQFF
TRBV13	-	TRBJ2-1	-	TGTGCCAGCAGCTTAGGTGGGGGGAGAAGGTCCTACAATGAGCAGTTCTTC	CASSLGGGRRSYNEQFF
TRBV4-1	-	TRBJ1-6	-	TGCGCCAGCAGCGTAACCCGGATCTCCTATAATTCACCCCTCCACTTT	CASSVTRISYNSPLHF
TRBV7-9	TRBD2	TRBJ2-5	-	TGTGCCAGCAAGGGACTAGCGGAAGAGACCCAGTACTTC	CASKGLAEETQYF
TRBV28	-	TRBJ1-2	-	TGTGCCAGCACCGCCCCAGGGGCAGGCTATGGCTACACCTTC	CASTAPGAGYGYTF
TRBV19	-	TRBJ1-1	-	TGTGCCAGTAGTATACGCTCAGGGCCGACGATTACTGAAGCTTTCTTT	CASSIRSGPTITEAFF
TRBV5-5	TRBD1	TRBJ2-7	-	TGTGCCAGCAGGCTTGGGGACAGACCCTACGAGCAGTACTTC	CASRLGDRPYEQYF
TRBV4-1	-	TRBJ1-4	-	TGCGCCAGCAGCCAGATCGGAATTAATCAAAAACTGTTTTTT	CASSQIGINQKLFF
TRBV3-1/TRBV3-2	-	TRBJ2-5	-	TGTGCCAGCAGCCAAGAGCTGGACCGCCTCGGAGGAGAGACCCAGTACTTC	CASSQELDRLGGETQYF
TRBV11-2	-	TRBJ2-3	-	TGTGCCAGCAGCTTAATCTCCACAGATACGCAGTATTTT	CASSLISTDTQYF
TRBV7-2	TRBD1	TRBJ1-4	-	TGTGCCAGCAGCTCGGAACAGGGGATTAATGAAAAACTGTTTTTT	CASSSEQGINEKLFF
TRBV7-2	-	TRBJ1-2	few	TGTGCCAGCAGCTTAGGAGGGGTTAACTATGGCTACACCTTC	CASSLGGVNYGYTF
TRBV15	TRBD2	TRBJ2-5	-	TGTGCCACCAGCAGAGAGACGGGACTACCGGAGACCCAGTACTTC	CATSRETGLPETQYF
TRBV30	-	TRBJ1-1	-	TGTGCCTGGAGTGTACTCCGGGGCAGGAACACTGAAGCTTTCTTT	CAWSVLRGRNTEAFF
TRBV3-1/TRBV3-2	-	TRBJ1-6	-	TGTGCCAGCAGCCAAGTTGACGTTAATTCACCCCTCCACTTT	CASSQVDVNSPLHF
TRBV7-3	-	TRBJ1-3	-	TGTGCCAGCAGCCCCGACCCCAGCTCGGGAAACACCATATATTTT	CASSPDPSSGNTIYF
TRBV24-1	-	TRBJ1-1	-	TGTGCCACCAGTGATCATTCGAACACTGAAGCTTTCTTT	CATSDHSNTEAFF
TRBV9	TRBD1	TRBJ2-7	once	TGTGCCAGCAGCGGGGCAACAGGGGACGAGCAGTACTTC	CASSGATGDEQYF
TRBV12-3/TRBV12-4	TRBD1	TRBJ2-7	-	TGTGCCACCTGCCGGGACAGCTCCTACGAGCAGTACTTC	CATCRDSSYEQYF
TRBV10-3	-	TRBJ2-7	-	TGTGCCACCCTTTCAGGGAAGGAGTACGAGCAGTACTTC	CATLSGKEYEQYF
TRBV2	TRBD2	TRBJ2-1	-	TGTGCCAGCAGTGAAGCGCGGGGGGGCTCCTACAATGAGCAGTTCTTC	CASSEARGGSYNEQFF
TRBV2	TRBD1	TRBJ2-3	-	TGTGCCAGTGGGGACAGTACATTGAGCACAGATACGCAGTATTTT	CASGDSTLSTDTQYF
TRBV7-9	-	TRBJ1-2	-	TGTGCCAGCAGCCCGGTATCGGGTATGGATTTGTATGGCTACACCTTC	CASSPVSGMDLYGYTF
TRBV4-1	-	TRBJ2-1	-	TGCGCCAGCAGCCAAACTGAGGGTATAGGTGAGCAGTTCTTC	CASSQTEGIGEQFF
TRBV2	-	TRBJ1-2	-	TGTGCCAGCACTAGAGAAGGGTCGGGCGGCTACACCTTC	CASTREGSGGYTF
TRBV6-4	-	TRBJ1-4	-	TGTGCCAGAGAGGTAGGGGGGGATAGTGAAAAACTGTTTTTT	CAREVGGDSEKLFF
TRBV28	TRBD2	TRBJ2-7	once	TGTGCCAGCAGTTTACATTCTAGCGGGGGGTACGAGCAGTACTTC	CASSLHSSGGYEQYF
TRBV18	-	TRBJ2-7	once	TGTGCCAGCTCACAAGACAGATACGAGCAGTACTTC	CASSQDRYEQYF
TRBV19	TRBD1	TRBJ1-1	-	TGTGCCAGTAGTCCTTGGGACAGGGTGAACACTGAAGCTTTCTTT	CASSPWDRVNTEAFF
TRBV7-6	-	TRBJ1-1	-	TGTGCCAGCAGCCTGGGGTTGGGAGCGAACACTGAAGCTTTCTTT	CASSLGLGANTEAFF
TRBV18	-	TRBJ1-2	-	TGTGCCAGCTCGCGCCAAGATTCTGGGATGGAATTGCATGGCTACACCTTC	CASSRQDSGMELHGYTF
TRBV6-8	-	TRBJ1-1	-	TGTGCCAGCAGTTACTTCGGGGTGGTAAACACTGAAGCTTTCTTT	CASSYFGVVNTEAFF
TRBV12-3/TRBV12-4	-	TRBJ1-1	-	TGTGCCAGCAGTTCTTTACAGGGAAAAGCTTTCTTT	CASSSLQGKAFF
TRBV5-1	TRBD1	TRBJ1-1	-	TGCGCCAGCAGCTGGGGGCGGGACAGTGAAGCTTTCTTT	CASSWGRDSEAFF
TRBV7-9	TRBD2	TRBJ2-1	-	TGTGCCAGCAGCTCGGGACTAGCGGGCTACAATGAGCAGTTCTTC	CASSSGLAGYNEQFF